The sample holds many counts of the clone carrying this T cell receptor beta chain. The antigen is undetermined. These data are taken from a study of T-cell reconstitution after alpha-beta-depleted transplantation in children. Preparing the TCRbeta library involved the use of unique molecular identifiers. TCRdb re-called the PCR reads with MiXCR, one entry per CDR3 protein. The sample gives about 400,000 distinct CDR3 sequences, about 17% of which show up once; 25% to 35% is in the top ten. The study's findings and limits: Where alpha-beta T cells came from about two months after transplant was reportedly several hundred expanded graft clones.

Deletions cut 7 bases from V and 8 bases from J, with 17 bases between. The CDR3 contains 13 residues. This chain joins TRBV12-3 or TRBV12-4 and TRBJ1-1, with D possibly matching TRBD1 (6 bases). The source is a boy in the first two years of life who had a stem cell transplant for Wiskott-Aldrich syndrome, so the T cells may come from the graft donor. The input for sequencing was PBMCs, mostly from graft donor cells, taken 360 days after TCRalphabeta/CD19-depleted stem cell transplant. CDR3 in DNA: TGTGCCAGCACCTTGGGGGGGCAGTCCGAAGCTTTCTTT. As protein: CASTLGGQSEAFF.